The TCR beta chain under discussion was sequenced for a study of T cells in narcolepsy. Measured with immunoSEQ multiplex PCR; TCRdb has only the in-frame clones, and not every one. The sample consists of approximately 30,000 clones, 65% to 85% of them appearing once. Study findings and constraints: Autoreactive clone sequences were missing from some blood memory CD4+ repertoires. Autoreactive HCRT-specific and TRIB2-specific clonotypes were marked in same-patient CSF-versus-blood CD4+ comparisons.

Regarding this clone: Its specificity is not known.

Germline V gives CDR1 MNHNS, CDR2 SASEGT. CDR3 size: 15 residues. J gave up 3 bases and V 4 bases, and 6 bases lay outside the gene matches. This receptor was identified in a human donor in good health. Input material: memory (CD45RA-) CD4+ T cells from blood. V usage is TRBV6-1 and J usage is TRBJ2-7; 10 nucleotides agree with TRBD2. CDR3 nucleotides: TGTGCCAGCAGTGGCATAGCGGGGGGCCGCTACGAGCAGTACTTC. It translates to CASSGIAGGRYEQYF.